The present entry profiles one T cell receptor (beta chain) with its context. The sample originates from a study of blood T cell repertoires in COVID-19. Study-wide context: PBMCs, B-cell-depleted T cells, or T cells provided the cDNA or gDNA that made up the material.

Only in-frame clones appear in the TCRdb table, and some are missing; sequencing was by immunoSEQ multiplex PCR. In the table there are approximately 190,000 clones, roughly 81% of which are singletons. This clonotype originated in a woman in her 70s with active or convalescent COVID-19. Sequencing was done on a sample of peripheral blood.

CDR3 amino acids: CASSLTGSYEQYF. The DNA of the CDR3 is TGTGCCAGCAGTTTGACAGGGTCCTACGAGCAGTACTTC. This sequence joins TRBV27 and TRBJ2-7, with TRBD1 matching 7 bases. The CDR3 is 13 residues long. Germline V gives CDR1 MNHEY, CDR2 SMNVEV (reference sequence). Trimming at V came to 3 bases and at J to 1 base, leaving 0 bases not matched to a gene.